This TCR beta chain came from a study of metastatic and nonmetastatic thyroid tumors. Whole-study context: Comparative analysis of repertoires was undertaken across blood and tumor or nodule tissue obtained from malignant and benign thyroid patients.

Thyroid surgery was performed in patients who had received no treatment beforehand. Germline CDR1 and CDR2: SGHRS and YFSETQ. CDR3 length: 14 amino acids. TCRdb redid the clone calls on the PCR reads using MiXCR. The sample has 30,000 to 45,000 clones, around a fifth seen once. Regarding this clone: Sequence at one end of the junction differs from germline and may be a read error.

This clonotype was sampled from a female donor with papillary thyroid cancer or a benign thyroid nodule (not recorded which). Some clones in this sample may be carry-over from other donors' samples. The source material was blood. The chain uses TRBV5-1 and TRBJ1-2; D not certain. CDR3 loop: CASRLGATEYGYTF. DNA for the CDR3: TGCGCCAGCAGATTGGGAGCGACCGAGTATGGCTACACCTTC.